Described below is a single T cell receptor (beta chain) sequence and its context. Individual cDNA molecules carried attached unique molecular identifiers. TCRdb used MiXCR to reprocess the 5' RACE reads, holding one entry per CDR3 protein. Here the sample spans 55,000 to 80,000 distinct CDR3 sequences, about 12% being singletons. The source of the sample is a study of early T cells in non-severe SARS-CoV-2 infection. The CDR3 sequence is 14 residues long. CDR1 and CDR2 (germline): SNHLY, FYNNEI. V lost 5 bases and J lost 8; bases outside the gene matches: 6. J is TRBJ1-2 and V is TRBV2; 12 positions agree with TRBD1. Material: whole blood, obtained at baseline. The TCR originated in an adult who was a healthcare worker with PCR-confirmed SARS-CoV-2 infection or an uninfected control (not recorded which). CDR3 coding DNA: TGTGCCAGCAGTCCGGGACAGGGGGCATTAGGCTACACCTTC. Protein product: CASSPGQGALGYTF. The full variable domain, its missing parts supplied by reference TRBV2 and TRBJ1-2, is EPEVTQTPSHQVTQMGQEVILRCVPISNHLYFYWYRQILGQKVEFLVSFYNNEISEKSEIFDDQFSVERPDGSNFTLKIRSTKLEDSAMYFCASSPGQGALGYTFGSGTRLTVV.